This is a list of T cell receptor beta chains from one sample in a study of CD8+CD57+ T cells in acquired aplastic anemia. TCRdb analysed the reads with MiXCR anew, one entry per CDR3 protein. Among over 150,000 distinct CDR3 sequences listed, about 53% were seen once. Sequenced material: sorted CD4+, CD8+, or CD8+CD57+ T cells (not recorded which) from PBMCs. These receptors came from a human donor in good health, serving as a control. Both conserved end residues are part of each CDR3. A D gene is named only where the DNA matches it firmly. Not every row has a clone size; where given, it reads once, few, many or a size class.

J,D,size,V,CDR3,DNA
TRBJ2-3,NA,NA,TRBV2,CASTALGGTDTQYF,TGTGCCAGCACCGCATTGGGGGGCACAGATACGCAGTATTTT
TRBJ1-2,NA,NA,TRBV12-3/TRBV12-4,CASSNTTGYGYTF,TGTGCCAGCAGCAATACGACAGGCTATGGCTACACCTTC
TRBJ2-5,NA,NA,TRBV20-1,CSARSPEAGPETQYF,TGCAGTGCTAGATCCCCCGAGGCAGGCCCAGAGACCCAGTACTTC
TRBJ1-2,NA,NA,TRBV24-1,CATSDREGGYTF,TGTGCCACCAGTGACCGTGAGGGTGGCTACACCTTC
TRBJ2-3,TRBD2,NA,TRBV10-3,CASSLYALPSGPSTDTQYF,TGTGCCAGCAGTTTATACGCCCTGCCTAGCGGACCTAGCACAGATACGCAGTATTTT
TRBJ1-4,NA,many,TRBV9,CASRVQGQGNEKLFF,TGTGCCAGCAGGGTCCAGGGACAAGGAAATGAAAAACTGTTTTTT
TRBJ2-3,NA,many,TRBV20-1,CSARFSGTGADTQYF,TGCAGTGCTAGATTTAGCGGAACCGGCGCAGATACGCAGTATTTT
TRBJ2-7,NA,NA,TRBV12-3/TRBV12-4,CATSDPREGGEQYF,TGTGCCACCAGTGATCCCCGAGAAGGCGGCGAGCAGTACTTC
TRBJ1-1,NA,NA,TRBV9,CASSVAPGGSEAFF,TGTGCCAGCAGCGTGGCTCCGGGGGGCAGTGAAGCTTTCTTT
TRBJ2-5,TRBD1,NA,TRBV10-3,CAISPTGGTQYF,TGTGCCATCAGCCCGACAGGGGGGACCCAGTACTTC
TRBJ1-2,NA,NA,TRBV9,CASSVGKGNGYTF,TGTGCCAGCAGCGTTGGGAAGGGAAATGGCTACACCTTC
TRBJ2-7,TRBD2,NA,TRBV7-2,CASSVLAGTYEQYF,TGTGCCAGTAGCGTACTAGCGGGGACTTACGAGCAGTACTTC
TRBJ2-7,NA,many,TRBV28,CASSSGGGTGRYEQYF,TGTGCCAGCAGTTCCGGGGGGGGGACAGGGAGATACGAGCAGTACTTC
TRBJ2-7,NA,NA,TRBV2,CASSERGGGFYEQYF,TGTGCCAGCAGTGAAAGAGGGGGAGGTTTCTACGAGCAGTACTTC
TRBJ2-2,NA,NA,TRBV10-3,CAISEDHGGAGELFF,TGTGCCATCAGTGAGGACCACGGGGGTGCCGGGGAGCTGTTTTTT
TRBJ2-7,TRBD2,few,TRBV19,CASSPGGRYEQYF,TGTGCCAGTAGCCCGGGCGGGAGGTACGAGCAGTACTTC
TRBJ2-7,NA,NA,TRBV7-2,CASSLVSAVGRYSYEQYF,TGTGCCAGCAGCCTAGTCTCTGCCGTGGGGCGGTACTCCTACGAGCAGTACTTC
TRBJ1-1,NA,NA,TRBV25-1,CASSEYDSLMNTEAFF,TGTGCCAGCAGTGAATATGACAGTCTCATGAACACTGAAGCTTTCTTT
TRBJ2-2,NA,few,TRBV5-4,CASSQVPRKNTGELFF,TGTGCCAGCAGCCAAGTTCCGAGAAAGAACACCGGGGAGCTGTTTTTT
TRBJ1-6,NA,NA,TRBV19,CASSMGAGVSPLHF,TGTGCCAGTAGTATGGGCGCGGGGGTTTCACCCCTCCACTTT
TRBJ1-2,NA,many,TRBV9,CASSVGVGGTLNYGYTF,TGTGCCAGCAGCGTAGGGGTCGGGGGAACACTCAACTATGGCTACACCTTC
TRBJ1-1,NA,NA,TRBV7-6,CASSLGGWTEAFF,TGTGCCAGCAGCTTAGGGGGGTGGACTGAAGCTTTCTTT
TRBJ2-2,TRBD1,few,TRBV29-1,CSVNRGRTGELFF,TGCAGCGTAAACAGGGGCCGGACCGGGGAGCTGTTTTTT
TRBJ2-7,NA,NA,TRBV27,CASSFGASSYEQYF,TGTGCCAGCAGTTTTGGCGCGAGCTCCTACGAGCAGTACTTC
TRBJ1-5,NA,many,TRBV2,CASSGEVASNQPQHF,TGTGCCAGCAGTGGCGAGGTCGCGAGCAATCAGCCCCAGCATTTT
TRBJ1-6,TRBD1,many,TRBV27,CASSLLGTGVSPLHF,TGTGCCAGCAGTTTACTGGGGACAGGGGTCTCACCCCTCCACTTT
TRBJ2-7,NA,NA,TRBV19,CASSKGPNSYEQYF,TGTGCCAGTAGTAAAGGACCCAACTCCTACGAGCAGTACTTC
TRBJ2-3,TRBD1,many,TRBV19,CASSIDGFRDRGTDTQYF,TGTGCCAGTAGTATAGATGGGTTCCGGGACAGGGGAACAGATACGCAGTATTTT
TRBJ1-2,TRBD1,many,TRBV12-3/TRBV12-4,CASRTGGSGYTF,TGTGCCAGCAGGACAGGGGGTTCTGGCTACACCTTC
TRBJ1-2,NA,many,TRBV5-6,CASSLLGTVLYGYGYTF,TGTGCCAGCAGCTTATTAGGGACGGTCCTTTATGGCTATGGCTACACCTTC
TRBJ2-7,TRBD1,NA,TRBV11-2,CASSLLGTGYYEQYF,TGTGCCAGCAGCCTCCTAGGGACAGGGTACTACGAGCAGTACTTC
TRBJ2-7,TRBD1,few,TRBV12-5,CASGFDRGVHEQYF,TGTGCTAGTGGCTTTGACAGGGGAGTCCACGAGCAGTACTTC
TRBJ1-5,NA,NA,TRBV4-1,CASSQVQGQPQHF,TGCGCCAGCAGCCAAGTTCAAGGTCAGCCCCAGCATTTT
TRBJ1-1,NA,many,TRBV5-1,CASSPDSNEAFF,TGCGCCAGCAGCCCGGACAGTAATGAAGCTTTCTTT
TRBJ1-1,NA,many,TRBV11-2,CASSLVGLGAFF,TGTGCCAGCAGCTTAGTTGGCTTGGGAGCTTTCTTT
TRBJ2-5,TRBD1,NA,TRBV7-2,CASSLAGQGLETQYF,TGTGCCAGCAGCTTAGCGGGACAGGGGTTAGAGACCCAGTACTTC
TRBJ2-7,TRBD1,few,TRBV7-3,CASSLDAGGPYEQYF,TGTGCCAGCAGCTTAGACGCAGGGGGACCCTACGAGCAGTACTTC
TRBJ1-6,NA,NA,TRBV9,CASSVGSGGNSPLHF,TGTGCCAGCAGCGTAGGAAGCGGGGGCAATTCACCCCTCCACTTT
TRBJ1-1,NA,NA,TRBV6-2/TRBV6-3,CASSLRGRNTEAFF,TGTGCCAGCAGTTTGCGGGGACGGAACACTGAAGCTTTCTTT
TRBJ2-7,NA,few,TRBV15,CATSRLPGTKAYEQYF,TGTGCCACCAGCAGACTTCCGGGGACAAAAGCCTACGAGCAGTACTTC
TRBJ2-3,TRBD2,many,TRBV20-1,CSARRRGGTDTQYF,TGCAGTGCTAGAAGGCGGGGGGGCACAGATACGCAGTATTTT
TRBJ2-7,NA,many,TRBV6-2/TRBV6-3,CASSSVTRQGADEQYF,TGTGCCAGCAGTTCCGTCACTCGGCAGGGTGCGGACGAGCAGTACTTC
TRBJ1-2,TRBD1,few,TRBV30,CAWDRGTMSGYTF,TGTGCCTGGGACAGGGGAACGATGAGTGGCTACACCTTC
TRBJ1-1,NA,many,TRBV7-3,CASSAQGRGTEAFF,TGTGCCAGCAGCGCGCAGGGGAGGGGTACTGAAGCTTTCTTT
TRBJ2-5,TRBD2,many,TRBV5-1,CASSPLAGGPEETQYF,TGCGCCAGCAGCCCTCTAGCGGGGGGGCCGGAGGAGACCCAGTACTTC
TRBJ2-6,NA,NA,TRBV20-1,CSARYANVLTF,TGCAGTGCTAGATATGCCAACGTCCTGACTTTC
TRBJ2-7,NA,few,TRBV5-6,CASSPFPYEQYF,TGTGCCAGCAGCCCCTTCCCCTACGAGCAGTACTTC
TRBJ1-5,TRBD1,NA,TRBV2,CASSGRQGMSNQPQHF,TGTGCCAGCAGTGGCCGACAGGGGATGAGCAATCAGCCCCAGCATTTT
TRBJ1-1,TRBD1,many,TRBV7-6,CASSLGTGPNTEAFF,TGTGCCAGCAGCTTAGGGACAGGTCCGAACACTGAAGCTTTCTTT
TRBJ2-7,TRBD1,few,TRBV15,CATSEGGRGFHEQYF,TGTGCCACCAGCGAAGGGGGCAGGGGGTTTCACGAGCAGTACTTC
TRBJ1-1,NA,many,TRBV7-2,CASSLALLQTGPEAFF,TGTGCCAGCAGCTTAGCCCTGCTCCAAACGGGGCCTGAAGCTTTCTTT
TRBJ1-3,NA,many,TRBV7-2,CASSLDRNPGNTIYF,TGTGCCAGCAGCTTAGATCGGAATCCTGGAAACACCATATATTTT
TRBJ2-3,TRBD1,NA,TRBV5-1,CASSVTGTGTDTQYF,TGCGCCAGCAGCGTAACCGGGACAGGCACAGATACGCAGTATTTT
TRBJ1-1,TRBD1,once,TRBV6-5,CASSWAGGNTEAFF,TGTGCCAGCAGTTGGGCAGGGGGAAACACTGAAGCTTTCTTT
TRBJ1-6,NA,NA,TRBV2,CASLWRDINSPLHF,TGTGCCAGCTTATGGAGGGACATAAATTCACCCCTCCACTTT